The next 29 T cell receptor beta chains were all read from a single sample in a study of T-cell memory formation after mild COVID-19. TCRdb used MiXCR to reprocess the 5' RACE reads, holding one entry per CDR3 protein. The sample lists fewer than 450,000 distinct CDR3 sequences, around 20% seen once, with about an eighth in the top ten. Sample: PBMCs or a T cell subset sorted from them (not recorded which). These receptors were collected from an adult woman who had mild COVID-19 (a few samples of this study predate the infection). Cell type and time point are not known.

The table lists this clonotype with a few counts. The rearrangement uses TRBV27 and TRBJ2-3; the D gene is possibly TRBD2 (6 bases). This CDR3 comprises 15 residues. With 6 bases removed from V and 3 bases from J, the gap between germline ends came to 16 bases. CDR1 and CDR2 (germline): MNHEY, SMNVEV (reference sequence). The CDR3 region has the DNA TGTGCCAGCAGCCGTCCCTTTAGCGGTACAGATACGCAGTATTTT. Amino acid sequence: CASSRPFSGTDTQYF.

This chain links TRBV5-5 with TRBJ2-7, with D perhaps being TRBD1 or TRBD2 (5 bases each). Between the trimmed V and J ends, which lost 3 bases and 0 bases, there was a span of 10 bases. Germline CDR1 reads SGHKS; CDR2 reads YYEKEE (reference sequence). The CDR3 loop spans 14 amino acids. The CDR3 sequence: CASSWTDSSYEQYF. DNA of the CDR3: TGTGCCAGCAGCTGGACTGACAGCTCCTACGAGCAGTACTTC.

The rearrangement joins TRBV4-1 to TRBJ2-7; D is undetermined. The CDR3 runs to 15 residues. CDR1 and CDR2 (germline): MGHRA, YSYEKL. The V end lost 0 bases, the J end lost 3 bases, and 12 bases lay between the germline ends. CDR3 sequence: CASSQEGPSHYEQYF. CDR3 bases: TGCGCCAGCAGCCAAGAAGGTCCCAGCCACTACGAGCAGTACTTC.

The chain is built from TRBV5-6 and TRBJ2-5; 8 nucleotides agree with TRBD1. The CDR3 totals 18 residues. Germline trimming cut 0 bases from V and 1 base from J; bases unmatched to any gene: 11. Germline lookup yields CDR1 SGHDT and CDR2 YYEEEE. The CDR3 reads CASSLAATGVAVQETQYF. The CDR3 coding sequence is TGTGCCAGCAGCTTGGCCGCGACAGGGGTTGCCGTCCAAGAGACCCAGTACTTC.

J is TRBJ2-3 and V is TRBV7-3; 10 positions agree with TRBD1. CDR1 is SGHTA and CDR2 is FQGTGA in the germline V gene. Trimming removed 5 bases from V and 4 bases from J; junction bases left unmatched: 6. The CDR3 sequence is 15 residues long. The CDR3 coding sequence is TGTGCCAGCAGCCCCGGGACAGGGGTAGCAGATACGCAGTATTTT. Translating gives CASSPGTGVADTQYF.

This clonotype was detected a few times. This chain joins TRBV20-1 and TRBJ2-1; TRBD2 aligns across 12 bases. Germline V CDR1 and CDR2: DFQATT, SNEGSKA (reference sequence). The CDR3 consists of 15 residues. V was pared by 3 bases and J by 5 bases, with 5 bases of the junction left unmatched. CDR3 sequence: CSASLAGGPNNEQFF. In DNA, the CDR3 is TGCAGTGCTAGTCTAGCGGGAGGGCCAAACAATGAGCAGTTCTTC.

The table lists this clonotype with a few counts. In DNA form, the CDR3 reads TGCGCCAGCAGCTCTAGGCACTCGGAAAAACTGTTTTTT. Its protein product is CASSSRHSEKLFF. The chain joins TRBV5-1 to TRBJ1-4, with D hard to call. Trimming removed 3 bases at V and 8 bases at J, with 11 bases between. The CDR3 sequence is 13 residues long. Germline assignment: CDR1 SGHRS and CDR2 YFSETQ.

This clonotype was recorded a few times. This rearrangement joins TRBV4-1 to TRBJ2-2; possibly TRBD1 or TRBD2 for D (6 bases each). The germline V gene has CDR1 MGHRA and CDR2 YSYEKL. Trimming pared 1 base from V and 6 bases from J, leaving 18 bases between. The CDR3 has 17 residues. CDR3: CASSQAAGHSRAGELFF. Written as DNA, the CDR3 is TGCGCCAGCAGCCAAGCTGCGGGACATTCAAGAGCCGGGGAGCTGTTTTTT.

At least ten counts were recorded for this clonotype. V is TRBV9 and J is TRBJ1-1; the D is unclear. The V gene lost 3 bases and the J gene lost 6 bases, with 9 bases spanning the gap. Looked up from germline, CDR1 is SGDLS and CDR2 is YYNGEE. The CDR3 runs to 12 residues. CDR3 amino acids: CASSGPHPEAFF. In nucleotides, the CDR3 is TGTGCCAGCAGCGGCCCTCACCCTGAAGCTTTCTTT.

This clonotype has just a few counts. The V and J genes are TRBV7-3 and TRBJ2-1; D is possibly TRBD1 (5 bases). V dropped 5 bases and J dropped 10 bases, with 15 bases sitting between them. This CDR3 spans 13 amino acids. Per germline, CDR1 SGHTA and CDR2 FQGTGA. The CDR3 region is CASSPQGSREQFF. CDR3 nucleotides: TGTGCCAGCAGCCCCCAGGGTTCGCGGGAGCAGTTCTTC.

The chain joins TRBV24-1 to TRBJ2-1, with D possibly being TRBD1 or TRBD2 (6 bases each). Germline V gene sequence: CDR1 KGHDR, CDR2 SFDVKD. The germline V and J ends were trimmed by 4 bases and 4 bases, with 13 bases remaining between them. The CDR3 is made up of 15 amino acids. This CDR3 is CATSEWGAGYNEQFF. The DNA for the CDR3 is TGTGCCACCAGTGAGTGGGGGGCGGGGTACAATGAGCAGTTCTTC.

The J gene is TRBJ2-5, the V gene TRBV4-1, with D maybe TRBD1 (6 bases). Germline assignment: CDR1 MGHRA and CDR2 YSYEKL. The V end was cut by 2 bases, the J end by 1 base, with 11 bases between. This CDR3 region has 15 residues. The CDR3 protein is CASSQLTGIQETQYF. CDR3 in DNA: TGCGCCAGCAGCCAACTTACAGGGATCCAAGAGACCCAGTACTTC.

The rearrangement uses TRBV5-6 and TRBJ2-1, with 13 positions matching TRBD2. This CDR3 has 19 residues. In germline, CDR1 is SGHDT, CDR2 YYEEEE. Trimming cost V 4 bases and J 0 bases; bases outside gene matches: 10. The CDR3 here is CASSQLTSGRLSSYNEQFF. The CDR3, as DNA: TGTGCCAGCAGCCAGTTGACTAGCGGGAGGCTGAGCTCCTACAATGAGCAGTTCTTC.

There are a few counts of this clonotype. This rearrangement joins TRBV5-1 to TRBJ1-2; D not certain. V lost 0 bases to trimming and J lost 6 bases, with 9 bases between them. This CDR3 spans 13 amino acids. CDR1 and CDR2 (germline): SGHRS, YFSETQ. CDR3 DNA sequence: TGCGCCAGCAGCTTGGACGGGAAACATGGCTACACCTTC. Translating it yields CASSLDGKHGYTF.

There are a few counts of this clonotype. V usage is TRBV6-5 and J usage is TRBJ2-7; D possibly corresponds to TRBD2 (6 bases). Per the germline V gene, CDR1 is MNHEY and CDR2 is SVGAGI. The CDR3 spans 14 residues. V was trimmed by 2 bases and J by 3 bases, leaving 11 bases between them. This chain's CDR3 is CASSYGGIGYEQYF. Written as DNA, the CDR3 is TGTGCCAGCAGTTACGGGGGGATTGGCTACGAGCAGTACTTC.

For the CDR3, the DNA is TGTGCCGCCGGGGGACAGGGGGCAAGGTGGGATACGCAGTATTTT. Translation: CAAGGQGARWDTQYF. The rearrangement joins TRBV15 to TRBJ2-3; TRBD1 matches at 12 bases. The CDR3 spans 15 residues. Trimming at V came to 11 bases and at J to 6 bases, leaving 12 bases not matched to a gene. Looked up from germline, CDR1 is LNHNV and CDR2 is YYDKDF (reference sequence).

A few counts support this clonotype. Here the CDR3 reads CASSNRDPAFF. In DNA form, the CDR3 reads TGTGCCAGCAGTAACCGGGACCCTGCTTTCTTT. The chain employs TRBV2 and TRBJ1-1, with D perhaps TRBD1 (5 bases). There are 11 residues in the CDR3. V lost 5 bases and J lost 11, with 12 bases in between. Germline V CDR1 and CDR2: SNHLY, FYNNEI.

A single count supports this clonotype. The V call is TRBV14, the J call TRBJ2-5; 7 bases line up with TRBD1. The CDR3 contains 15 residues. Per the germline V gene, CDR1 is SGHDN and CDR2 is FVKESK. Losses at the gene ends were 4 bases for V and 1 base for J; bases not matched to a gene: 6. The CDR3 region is CASSLTRDSQETQYF. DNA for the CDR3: TGTGCCAGCAGCCTAACCCGGGACAGCCAAGAGACCCAGTACTTC.

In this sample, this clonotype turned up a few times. The CDR3 region is CASSLSPGPSSGDEQFF. The CDR3 nucleotides are TGCGCCAGCAGCTTGTCGCCTGGACCTTCGTCGGGGGATGAGCAGTTCTTC. This chain links TRBV5-1 with TRBJ2-1; TRBD2 is a possible D gene (6 bases). Trimming removed 1 base at V and 8 bases at J, with 22 bases between. CDR1 is SGHRS and CDR2 is YFSETQ in the germline V gene. The CDR3 loop spans 17 amino acids.

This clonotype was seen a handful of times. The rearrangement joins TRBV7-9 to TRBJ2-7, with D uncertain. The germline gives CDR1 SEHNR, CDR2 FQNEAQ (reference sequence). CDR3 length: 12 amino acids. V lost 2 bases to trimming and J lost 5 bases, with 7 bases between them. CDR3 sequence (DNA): TGTGCCAGCAGCTTATGGGAAGACGAGCAGTACTTC. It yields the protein CASSLWEDEQYF.

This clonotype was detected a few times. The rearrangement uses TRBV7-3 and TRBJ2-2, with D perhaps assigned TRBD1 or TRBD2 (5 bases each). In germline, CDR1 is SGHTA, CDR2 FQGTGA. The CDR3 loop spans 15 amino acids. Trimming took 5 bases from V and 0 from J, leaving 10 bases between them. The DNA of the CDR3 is TGTGCCAGCAGCCCGGGACCGACGAACACCGGGGAGCTGTTTTTT. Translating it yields CASSPGPTNTGELFF.

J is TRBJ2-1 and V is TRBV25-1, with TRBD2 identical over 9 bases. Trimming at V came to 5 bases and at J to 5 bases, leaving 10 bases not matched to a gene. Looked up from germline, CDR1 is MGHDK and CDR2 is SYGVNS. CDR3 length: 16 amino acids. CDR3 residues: CASSPTGTSRDNEQFF. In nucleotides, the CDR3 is TGTGCCAGCAGTCCCACCGGGACTAGCAGAGACAATGAGCAGTTCTTC. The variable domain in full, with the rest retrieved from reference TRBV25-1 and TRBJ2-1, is EADIYQTPRYLVIGTGKKITLECSQTMGHDKMYWYQQDPGMELHLIHYSYGVNSTEKGDLSSESTVSRIRTEHFPLTLESARPSHTSQYLCASSPTGTSRDNEQFFGPGTRLTVL.

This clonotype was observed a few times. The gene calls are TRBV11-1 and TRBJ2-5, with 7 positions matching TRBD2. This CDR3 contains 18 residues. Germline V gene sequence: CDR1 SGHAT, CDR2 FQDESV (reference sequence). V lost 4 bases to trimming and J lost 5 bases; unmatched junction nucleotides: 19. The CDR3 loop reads CASSSLTRVGGSGETQYF. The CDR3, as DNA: TGTGCCAGCAGCTCCCTTACCCGGGTCGGCGGGAGTGGGGAGACCCAGTACTTC.

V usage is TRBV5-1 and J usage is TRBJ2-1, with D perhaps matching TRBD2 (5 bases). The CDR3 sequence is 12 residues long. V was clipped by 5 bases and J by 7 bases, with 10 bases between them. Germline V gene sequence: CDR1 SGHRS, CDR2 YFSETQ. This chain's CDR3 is CASSYEGNEQFF. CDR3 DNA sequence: TGCGCCAGCAGTTACGAGGGAAATGAGCAGTTCTTC. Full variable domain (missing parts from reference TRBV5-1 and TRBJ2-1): KAGVTQTPRYLIKTRGQQVTLSCSPISGHRSVSWYQQTPGQGLQFLFEYFSETQRNKGNFPGRFSGRQFSNSRSEMNVSTLELGDSALYLCASSYEGNEQFFGPGTRLTVL.

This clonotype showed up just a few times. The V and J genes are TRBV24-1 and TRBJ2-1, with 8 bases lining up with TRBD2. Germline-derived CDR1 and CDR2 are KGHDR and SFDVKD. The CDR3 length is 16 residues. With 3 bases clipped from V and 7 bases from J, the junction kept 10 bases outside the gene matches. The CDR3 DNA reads TGTGCCACCAGTGATCTCTCAGCGGGAGTTGAAAATGAGCAGTTCTTC. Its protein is CATSDLSAGVENEQFF.

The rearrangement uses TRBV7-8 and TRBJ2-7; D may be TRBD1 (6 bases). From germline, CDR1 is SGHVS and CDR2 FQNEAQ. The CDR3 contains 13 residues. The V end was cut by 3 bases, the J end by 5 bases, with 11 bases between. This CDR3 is CASSLARGHEQYF. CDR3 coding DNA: TGTGCCAGCAGCTTGGCCAGGGGCCACGAGCAGTACTTC.

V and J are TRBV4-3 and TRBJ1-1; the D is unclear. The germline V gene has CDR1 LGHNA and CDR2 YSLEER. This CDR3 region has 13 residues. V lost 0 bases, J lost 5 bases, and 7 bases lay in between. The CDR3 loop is CASSQDIGTEAFF. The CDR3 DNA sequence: TGCGCCAGCAGCCAAGATATCGGGACTGAAGCTTTCTTT.

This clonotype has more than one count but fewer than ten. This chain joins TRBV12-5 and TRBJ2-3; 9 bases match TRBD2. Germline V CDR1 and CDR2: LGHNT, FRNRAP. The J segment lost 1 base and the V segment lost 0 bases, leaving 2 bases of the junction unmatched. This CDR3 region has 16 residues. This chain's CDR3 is CASGLVGLAGTDTQYF. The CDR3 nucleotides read TGTGCTAGTGGTTTGGTGGGACTAGCCGGCACAGATACGCAGTATTTT.

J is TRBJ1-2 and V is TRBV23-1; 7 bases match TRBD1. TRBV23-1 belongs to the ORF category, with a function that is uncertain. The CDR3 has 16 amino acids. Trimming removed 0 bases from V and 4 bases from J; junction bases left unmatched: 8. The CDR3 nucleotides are TGCGCCAGCAGTCAATCCCCCGGGACAGTCAGCTATGGCTACACCTTC. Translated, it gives CASSQSPGTVSYGYTF.